A selection of T cell receptor beta chains follows, all from one sample in a study of T cell changes during pregnancy in multiple sclerosis. Data came from immunoSEQ multiplex PCR; TCRdb stores just in-frame clones and leaves some out. The sample includes approximately 60,000 clones, around 92% of them seen just once. The source was peripheral blood, collected in the first trimester of pregnancy. The receptor set was obtained from a female donor with multiple sclerosis, enrolled in a pregnancy study. Each CDR3 is given with its conserved first and last residue. Fields, in order: D gene, clone size, V gene, J gene, CDR3 DNA, CDR3 protein. A D gene is named only where the DNA matches it firmly. Rows may omit the clone size; those that give it use once, few, many or a size class.

d_call: TRBD2
clone_size: once
v_call: TRBV27
j_call: TRBJ2-5
cdr3_nt: TGTGCCAGCAGTTCCTCGGGGGGGATCCAAGAGACCCAGTACTTC
cdr3_aa: CASSSSGGIQETQYF

d_call: TRBD2
clone_size: .
v_call: TRBV27
j_call: TRBJ2-3
cdr3_nt: TGTGCCAGCAGTCGTGCAAAAGGAGGGACTAGCTTCACAGATACGCAGTATTTT
cdr3_aa: CASSRAKGGTSFTDTQYF

d_call: .
clone_size: .
v_call: TRBV5-4
j_call: TRBJ2-2
cdr3_nt: TGTGCCAGCAGCCCCAGACACCTGAACACCGGGGAGCTGTTTTTT
cdr3_aa: CASSPRHLNTGELFF

d_call: .
clone_size: .
v_call: TRBV28
j_call: TRBJ2-3
cdr3_nt: TGTGCCAGCAGTTTATTTAGCGGTCAGAACACAGATACGCAGTATTTT
cdr3_aa: CASSLFSGQNTDTQYF

d_call: .
clone_size: .
v_call: TRBV7-2
j_call: TRBJ2-1
cdr3_nt: TGTGCCAGCAGCCGACTAGTCCGAGGCTCCTACAATGAGCAGTTCTTC
cdr3_aa: CASSRLVRGSYNEQFF

d_call: TRBD1
clone_size: .
v_call: TRBV5-1
j_call: TRBJ2-4
cdr3_nt: TGCGCCAGCAGCTGGGACAGGGTGACGGCCAAAAACATTCAGTACTTC
cdr3_aa: CASSWDRVTAKNIQYF

d_call: .
clone_size: .
v_call: TRBV6-5
j_call: TRBJ1-5
cdr3_nt: TGTGCCAGCAGTATGGGAGGAAGTCAGCCCCAGCATTTT
cdr3_aa: CASSMGGSQPQHF

d_call: TRBD2
clone_size: .
v_call: TRBV27
j_call: TRBJ2-3
cdr3_nt: TGTGCCACCTACAGCGGGATAAACACAGATACGCAGTATTTT
cdr3_aa: CATYSGINTDTQYF

d_call: .
clone_size: .
v_call: TRBV5-4
j_call: TRBJ2-1
cdr3_nt: TGTGCCAGCAGCTTGTGGCTAGACTACAATGAGCAGTTCTTC
cdr3_aa: CASSLWLDYNEQFF

d_call: .
clone_size: .
v_call: TRBV5-5
j_call: TRBJ1-1
cdr3_nt: TGTGCCAGCAGCTTCCAAGCCACAGGGACCACTGAAGCTTTCTTT
cdr3_aa: CASSFQATGTTEAFF

d_call: .
clone_size: .
v_call: TRBV29-1
j_call: TRBJ2-1
cdr3_nt: TGCAGCGTTACCAGCTCCTACAATGAGCAGTTCTTC
cdr3_aa: CSVTSSYNEQFF

d_call: .
clone_size: .
v_call: TRBV5-1
j_call: TRBJ2-3
cdr3_nt: TGCGCCAGCAGCTTGCCCGCCCAGGGTAAGGATACGCAGTATTTT
cdr3_aa: CASSLPAQGKDTQYF

d_call: TRBD2
clone_size: .
v_call: TRBV6-4
j_call: TRBJ2-5
cdr3_nt: TGTGCCAGCAGGATGGTTAGCGGGCGAGGGGAGACCCAGTACTTC
cdr3_aa: CASRMVSGRGETQYF

d_call: TRBD2
clone_size: .
v_call: TRBV27
j_call: TRBJ2-1
cdr3_nt: TGTGCCAGCAGTTCCCTAGCGGCTACAAATGAGCAGTTCTTC
cdr3_aa: CASSSLAATNEQFF

d_call: TRBD2
clone_size: .
v_call: TRBV9
j_call: TRBJ2-1
cdr3_nt: TGTGCCAGCAGCCTTACCCCCGGGACTAGCGGACGTAATGAGCAGTTCTTC
cdr3_aa: CASSLTPGTSGRNEQFF

d_call: TRBD1
clone_size: .
v_call: TRBV18
j_call: TRBJ1-2
cdr3_nt: TGTGCCAGCTCACCTGAACAGGGGGACTATGGCTACACCTTC
cdr3_aa: CASSPEQGDYGYTF

d_call: .
clone_size: .
v_call: TRBV7-9
j_call: TRBJ1-5
cdr3_nt: TGTGCCAGCAGCCTCCCCGGGACTTACCAGCCCCAGCATTTT
cdr3_aa: CASSLPGTYQPQHF

d_call: .
clone_size: .
v_call: TRBV4-3
j_call: TRBJ1-4
cdr3_nt: TGCGCCAGCAGCCCGAGACACGCCGATGAAAAACTGTTTTTT
cdr3_aa: CASSPRHADEKLFF

d_call: TRBD2
clone_size: .
v_call: TRBV6-4
j_call: TRBJ2-1
cdr3_nt: TGTGCCAGCAGTGACTCGGCTAGCGGGGGGGATGAGCAGTTCTTC
cdr3_aa: CASSDSASGGDEQFF

d_call: .
clone_size: .
v_call: TRBV15
j_call: TRBJ2-7
cdr3_nt: TGTGCCACCGCGGAGGGAGTAACCTACGAGCAGTACTTC
cdr3_aa: CATAEGVTYEQYF

d_call: .
clone_size: few
v_call: TRBV5-1
j_call: TRBJ2-2
cdr3_nt: TGCGCCACTCGGTACACCGGGGAGCTGTTTTTT
cdr3_aa: CATRYTGELFF

d_call: TRBD2
clone_size: .
v_call: TRBV4-3
j_call: TRBJ2-7
cdr3_nt: TGCGCCAGCAGCCAAGTCGCTAGGACTAGCGGGGGCGAGCAGTACTTC
cdr3_aa: CASSQVARTSGGEQYF

d_call: TRBD2
clone_size: .
v_call: TRBV5-6
j_call: TRBJ2-1
cdr3_nt: TGTGCCAGCAGATGGAGCGGGGGCAGCGGTGAGCAGTTCTTC
cdr3_aa: CASRWSGGSGEQFF

d_call: .
clone_size: .
v_call: TRBV7-9
j_call: TRBJ1-2
cdr3_nt: TGTGCCAGCAGCTTGGCTTTCCCATTGGGCTACACCTTC
cdr3_aa: CASSLAFPLGYTF

d_call: .
clone_size: .
v_call: TRBV7-9
j_call: TRBJ1-1
cdr3_nt: TGTGCCAGCAGCCCGAGCGGTCGTAGCACTGAAGCTTTCTTT
cdr3_aa: CASSPSGRSTEAFF

d_call: TRBD2
clone_size: .
v_call: TRBV11-3
j_call: TRBJ2-1
cdr3_nt: TGTGCCAGCAGCGCGTTAGGGCCGGGACTAGGCGATGAGCAGTTCTTC
cdr3_aa: CASSALGPGLGDEQFF

d_call: TRBD2
clone_size: .
v_call: TRBV4-3
j_call: TRBJ2-1
cdr3_nt: TGCGCCAGCAGCCAAGTACTAGCGGGAGGGTTGAATGAGCAGTTCTTC
cdr3_aa: CASSQVLAGGLNEQFF

d_call: TRBD2
clone_size: .
v_call: TRBV13
j_call: TRBJ2-7
cdr3_nt: TGTGCCAGCAGGAGGACAGCCCGACTAGCGGGGACCTACGAGCAGTACTTC
cdr3_aa: CASRRTARLAGTYEQYF

d_call: .
clone_size: few
v_call: TRBV28
j_call: TRBJ2-7
cdr3_nt: TGTGCCAGCAGTTTATACAGGGTTAACGGCGAGCAGTACTTC
cdr3_aa: CASSLYRVNGEQYF

d_call: .
clone_size: .
v_call: TRBV5-1
j_call: TRBJ2-7
cdr3_nt: TGCGCCAGCAGCTTGTCTATATACGAGCAGTACTTC
cdr3_aa: CASSLSIYEQYF

d_call: TRBD1
clone_size: .
v_call: TRBV9
j_call: TRBJ2-3
cdr3_nt: TGTGCCAGCAGCGTAGGGGCTGGACAGGGGGCGGGAAATACGCAGTATTTT
cdr3_aa: CASSVGAGQGAGNTQYF

d_call: TRBD2
clone_size: .
v_call: TRBV5-6
j_call: TRBJ2-7
cdr3_nt: TGTGCCAGCAAAAGGACTAGCGGGGCCTACGAGCAGTACTTC
cdr3_aa: CASKRTSGAYEQYF

d_call: .
clone_size: .
v_call: TRBV20-1
j_call: TRBJ1-1
cdr3_nt: TGCAGTGCCCCTCGGAACACTGAAGCTTTCTTT
cdr3_aa: CSAPRNTEAFF

d_call: .
clone_size: .
v_call: TRBV28
j_call: TRBJ2-2
cdr3_nt: TGTGCCAGCAGTTTGACATGGGTCCGCAACACCGGGGAGCTGTTTTTT
cdr3_aa: CASSLTWVRNTGELFF

d_call: TRBD1
clone_size: .
v_call: TRBV7-3
j_call: TRBJ1-5
cdr3_nt: TGTGCCAGCATAGAGGACAGGGTTGTCCGGAGCAATCAGCCCCAGCACTTT
cdr3_aa: CASIEDRVVRSNQPQHF

d_call: TRBD2
clone_size: few
v_call: TRBV23-1
j_call: TRBJ2-7
cdr3_nt: TGCGCCAGCAGTCAATCGATACTAGCGAACCAGTACTTC
cdr3_aa: CASSQSILANQYF

d_call: TRBD1
clone_size: once
v_call: TRBV6-1
j_call: TRBJ1-1
cdr3_nt: TGTGCCAGCAGTGATTTCGGACAGGGGAGGGACACTGAAGCTTTCTTT
cdr3_aa: CASSDFGQGRDTEAFF

d_call: TRBD1
clone_size: .
v_call: TRBV2
j_call: TRBJ1-1
cdr3_nt: TGTGCCAGCACGGGACAGTTGAACACTGAAGCTTTCTTT
cdr3_aa: CASTGQLNTEAFF

d_call: .
clone_size: .
v_call: TRBV13
j_call: TRBJ1-1
cdr3_nt: TGTGCCAGCAGCTATACAGGGATGAACACTGAAGCTTTCTTT
cdr3_aa: CASSYTGMNTEAFF

d_call: TRBD2
clone_size: .
v_call: TRBV4-2
j_call: TRBJ2-3
cdr3_nt: TGTGCCAGCAGCCAACTAGCGGGAGCCCCAGATACGCAGTATTTT
cdr3_aa: CASSQLAGAPDTQYF

d_call: .
clone_size: .
v_call: TRBV6-4
j_call: TRBJ2-3
cdr3_nt: TGTGCCAGTCGGCCACGGGCTAGCGCGAACCTTCACACAGATACGCAGTATTTT
cdr3_aa: CASRPRASANLHTDTQYF

d_call: .
clone_size: .
v_call: TRBV19
j_call: TRBJ2-1
cdr3_nt: TGTGCCAGTAGTATAGGATACTCTAACAATGAGCAGTTCTTC
cdr3_aa: CASSIGYSNNEQFF

d_call: TRBD1
clone_size: .
v_call: TRBV28
j_call: TRBJ1-2
cdr3_nt: TGTGCCAGCAGAGTGACAGGGGACTATGGCTACACCTTC
cdr3_aa: CASRVTGDYGYTF

d_call: .
clone_size: .
v_call: TRBV9
j_call: TRBJ2-7
cdr3_nt: TGTGCCAGCAGCGTAACCGTTGGCGGGATCCAGTACTTC
cdr3_aa: CASSVTVGGIQYF

d_call: TRBD2
clone_size: .
v_call: TRBV18
j_call: TRBJ2-1
cdr3_nt: TGTGCCAGCTCACCTCCCCAGGCTGGGACTAGCGGTAATGAGCAGTTCTTC
cdr3_aa: CASSPPQAGTSGNEQFF

d_call: TRBD1
clone_size: .
v_call: TRBV7-9
j_call: TRBJ2-3
cdr3_nt: TGTGCCAGCAGCACGGGGACAGGGGGCCCAGATACGCAGTATTTT
cdr3_aa: CASSTGTGGPDTQYF

d_call: .
clone_size: .
v_call: TRBV29-1
j_call: TRBJ1-1
cdr3_nt: TGCAGCGCTGCACTAAATCCGAACACTGAAGCTTTCTTT
cdr3_aa: CSAALNPNTEAFF

d_call: TRBD1
clone_size: .
v_call: TRBV7-2
j_call: TRBJ2-3
cdr3_nt: TGTGCCAGCAGCATGGACAGGTTGGGGGTAGATACGCAGTATTTT
cdr3_aa: CASSMDRLGVDTQYF

d_call: TRBD1
clone_size: .
v_call: TRBV6-5
j_call: TRBJ1-5
cdr3_nt: TGTGCCAGCAGCGGACAGGGGGCGGATCAGCCCCAGCATTTT
cdr3_aa: CASSGQGADQPQHF